The 4 T cell receptor beta chains listed next were all sequenced from one sample in a study of beta chain features in type 1 diabetes. General study points: In all four CD4+ subsets, TCRB CDR3 length was significantly, moderately reduced in type 1 diabetes.

As every portion of the isolated RNA was reverse transcribed, the sequencing read expressed TCRB transcripts. TCRdb's copy holds only in-frame clones and misses some; the assay was immunoSEQ multiplex PCR. The top ten hold 0.04% of the sample, which has 500,000 to 850,000 clones, over 11% seen once. For these TCRs, the target antigens are not known. Sequencing was done on a sample of naive CD4+ T cells from blood. Every receptor here comes from a man younger than 35 with type 1 diabetes.

This clone has just a few counts. Additional DNA sequences in this sample encode the identical CDR3. The chain combines TRBV7-9 with TRBJ1-2; unclear D gene. Trimming took off 0 bases at V and 8 bases at J, with 4 bases between the two ends. There are 11 residues in the CDR3. Germline CDR1 reads SEHNR; CDR2 reads FQNEAQ (reference sequence). The CDR3 region has the DNA TGTGCCAGCAGCTTAGCGGGAGGCTACACCTTC. It yields the protein CASSLAGGYTF.

This chain joins TRBV7-9 and TRBJ1-5, with unresolved D. From germline, CDR1 is SEHNR and CDR2 FQNEAQ (reference sequence). This CDR3 is 14 amino acids long. V lost 0 bases, J lost 5 bases, and 8 bases lay in between. For the CDR3, the DNA is TGTGCCAGCAGCTTAGCACCCCCCGATCAGCCCCAGCATTTT. Its translation: CASSLAPPDQPQHF.

The table lists this clone with a few counts. The rearrangement links TRBV4-2 to TRBJ1-4; D is unresolved. V was pared by 4 bases and J by 5 bases, with 11 bases between. This CDR3 spans 14 amino acids. The germline V gene has CDR1 LGHNA and CDR2 YNFKEQ. The CDR3 bases are TGTGCCAGCAGCCCCCAAGAGATGAATGAAAAACTGTTTTTT. Translating gives CASSPQEMNEKLFF.

This chain links TRBV5-1 with TRBJ2-2; unclear D gene. The V gene lost 0 bases and the J gene lost 4 bases, with 10 bases spanning the gap. The V gene's germline CDR1 is SGHRS and CDR2 YFSETQ. The CDR3 has 15 amino acids. The CDR3 is CASSLAREPTGELFF. DNA of the CDR3: TGCGCCAGCAGCTTGGCCCGAGAGCCCACCGGGGAGCTGTTTTTT.